This TCR beta chain is from a study of blood T cell repertoires in COVID-19. Whole-study context: Material from acute and convalescent COVID-19 was sourced from the United States, Italy and Spain.

How the authors handled the data: Reference gene primer amplification gave estimated nucleated cell counts. Clones were sequenced by immunoSEQ multiplex PCR, and TCRdb holds only the in-frame ones, with some missing. Clone size and the V and J calls come from that table; the DNA yielded D and trimming. The sample has about 110,000 clones, 75% to 85% seen once; the top ten hold more than 15%. The CDR3 has 16 amino acids. Germline-derived CDR1 and CDR2 are LGHDT and YNNKEL (reference sequence). The junction had 8 bases not matched to a gene; V was cut back by 4 bases and J by 5 bases. This TCR derives from a woman between 55 and 75 years old with acute or convalescent COVID-19. The rearrangement links TRBV3-1 (or the pseudogene TRBV3-2) to TRBJ1-6; TRBD1 agrees at 7 bases. Sequences were obtained from peripheral blood. CDR3 amino acids: CASSPGGGVDNSPLHF. CDR3 in DNA: TGTGCCAGCAGCCCCGGAGGGGGCGTAGATAATTCACCCCTCCACTTT.